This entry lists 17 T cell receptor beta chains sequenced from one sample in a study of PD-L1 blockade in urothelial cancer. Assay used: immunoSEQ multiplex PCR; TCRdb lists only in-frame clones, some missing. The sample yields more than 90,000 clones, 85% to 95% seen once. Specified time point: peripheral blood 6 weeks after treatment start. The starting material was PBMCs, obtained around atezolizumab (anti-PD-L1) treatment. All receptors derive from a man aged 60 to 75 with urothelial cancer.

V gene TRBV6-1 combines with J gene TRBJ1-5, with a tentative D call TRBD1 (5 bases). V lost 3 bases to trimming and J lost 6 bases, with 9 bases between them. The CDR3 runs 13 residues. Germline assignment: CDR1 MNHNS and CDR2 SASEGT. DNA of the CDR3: TGTGCCAGCAGTGACCAGGGTCGTCAGCCCCAGCATTTT. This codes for CASSDQGRQPQHF.

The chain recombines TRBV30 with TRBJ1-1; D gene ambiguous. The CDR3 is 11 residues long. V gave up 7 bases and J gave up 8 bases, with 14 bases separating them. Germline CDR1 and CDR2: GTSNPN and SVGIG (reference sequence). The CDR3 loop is CAFTPGGEAFF. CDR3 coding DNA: TGTGCCTTCACACCGGGAGGGGAAGCTTTCTTT.

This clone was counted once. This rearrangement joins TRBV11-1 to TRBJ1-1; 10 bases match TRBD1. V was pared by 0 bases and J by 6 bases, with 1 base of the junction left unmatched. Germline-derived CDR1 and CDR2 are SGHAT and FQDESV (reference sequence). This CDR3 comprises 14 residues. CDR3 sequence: CASSLAGTGAEAFF. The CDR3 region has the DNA TGTGCCAGCAGCTTAGCTGGGACAGGGGCTGAAGCTTTCTTT. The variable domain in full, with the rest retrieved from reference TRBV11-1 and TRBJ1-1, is EAEVAQSPRYKITEKSQAVAFWCDPISGHATLYWYRQILGQGPELLVQFQDESVVDDSQLPKDRFSAERLKGVDSTLKIQPAELGDSAMYLCASSLAGTGAEAFFGQGTRLTVV.

The CDR3 DNA reads TGTGCCAGCAGTTACACAGGGGGCTTCTACGAGCAGTACTTC. The encoded protein is CASSYTGGFYEQYF. This chain links TRBV6-5 with TRBJ2-7; TRBD1 matches 9 bases. The germline gives CDR1 MNHEY, CDR2 SVGAGI. The CDR3 has 14 amino acids. After removal of 2 bases from V and 3 bases from J, the junction contained 2 bases not matched to a gene.

CDR3 loop: CASSHENRVVGYTF. The CDR3 region has the DNA TGTGCCAGCAGTCATGAAAACAGGGTTGTCGGCTACACCTTC. The genes are TRBV11-2 and TRBJ1-2; perhaps TRBD1 as D (6 bases). Between the trimmed V and J ends, which lost 6 bases and 8 bases, there was a span of 19 bases. The CDR3 is made up of 14 amino acids. The germline CDR1 and CDR2 sequences are SGHAT and FQNNGV.

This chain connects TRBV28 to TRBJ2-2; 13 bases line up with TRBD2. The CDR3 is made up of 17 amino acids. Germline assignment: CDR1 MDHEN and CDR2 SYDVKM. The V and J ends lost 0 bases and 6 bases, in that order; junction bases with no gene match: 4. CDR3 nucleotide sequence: TGTGCCAGCAGTTTATGGGAACTAGCGGGAGGGCCCGGGGAGCTGTTTTTT. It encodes CASSLWELAGGPGELFF.

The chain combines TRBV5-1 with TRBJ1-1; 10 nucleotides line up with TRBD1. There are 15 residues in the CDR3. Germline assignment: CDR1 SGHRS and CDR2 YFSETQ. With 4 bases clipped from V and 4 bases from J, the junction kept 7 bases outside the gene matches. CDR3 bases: TGCGCCAGCAGCAGCCGGACAGGGGGGAGCACTGAAGCTTTCTTT. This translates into CASSSRTGGSTEAFF. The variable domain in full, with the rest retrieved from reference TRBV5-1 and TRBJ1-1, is KAGVTQTPRYLIKTRGQQVTLSCSPISGHRSVSWYQQTPGQGLQFLFEYFSETQRNKGNFPGRFSGRQFSNSRSEMNVSTLELGDSALYLCASSSRTGGSTEAFFGQGTRLTVV.

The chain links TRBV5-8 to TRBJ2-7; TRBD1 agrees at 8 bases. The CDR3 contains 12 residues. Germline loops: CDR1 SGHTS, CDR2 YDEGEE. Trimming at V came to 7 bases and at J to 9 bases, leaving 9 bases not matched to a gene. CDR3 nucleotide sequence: TGTGCCAGCCTCCCTAAACAGGGGGGGCAGTACTTC. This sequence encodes CASLPKQGGQYF. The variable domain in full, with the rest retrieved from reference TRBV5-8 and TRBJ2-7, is EAGVTQSPTHLIKTRGQQATLRCSPISGHTSVYWYQQALGLGLQFLLWYDEGEERNRGNFPPRFSGRQFPNYSSELNVNALELEDSALYLCASLPKQGGQYFGPGTRLTVT.

The DNA of the CDR3 is TGTGCCAGCAGCTTGGGGGACTCCCGCCGGCAGTTCTTC. Protein sequence: CASSLGDSRRQFF. The rearrangement uses TRBV7-3 and TRBJ2-1, with D tentatively TRBD2 (6 bases). The CDR3 is made up of 13 amino acids. The germline gives CDR1 SGHTA, CDR2 FQGTGA. Deletions cut 3 bases from V and 12 bases from J, with 15 bases between. Full variable domain (missing parts from reference TRBV7-3 and TRBJ2-1): GAGVSQTPSNKVTEKGKYVELRCDPISGHTALYWYRQSLGQGPEFLIYFQGTGAADDSGLPNDRFFAVRPEGSVSTLKIQRTERGDSAVYLCASSLGDSRRQFFGPGTRLTVL.

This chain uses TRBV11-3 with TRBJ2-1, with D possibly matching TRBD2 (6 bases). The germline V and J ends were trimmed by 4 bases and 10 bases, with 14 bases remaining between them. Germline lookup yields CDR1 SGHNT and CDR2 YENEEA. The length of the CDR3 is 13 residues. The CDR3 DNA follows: TGTGCCAGCAGCTACCCCGGGGGAACGGAGCAGTTCTTC. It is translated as CASSYPGGTEQFF.

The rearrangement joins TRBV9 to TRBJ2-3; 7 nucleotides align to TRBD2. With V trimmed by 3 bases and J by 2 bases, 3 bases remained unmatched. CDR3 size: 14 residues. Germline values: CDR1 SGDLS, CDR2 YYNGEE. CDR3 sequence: CASSARDYTDTQYF. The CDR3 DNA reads TGTGCCAGCAGCGCACGGGACTACACAGATACGCAGTATTTT.

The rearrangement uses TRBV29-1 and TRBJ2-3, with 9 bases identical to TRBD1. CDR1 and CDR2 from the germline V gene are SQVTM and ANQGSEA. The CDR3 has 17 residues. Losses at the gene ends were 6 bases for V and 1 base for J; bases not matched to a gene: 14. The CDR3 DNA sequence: TGCAGCGTCCGGAATCGGGACAGGGTGTCAGGCACAGATACGCAGTATTTT. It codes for CSVRNRDRVSGTDTQYF.

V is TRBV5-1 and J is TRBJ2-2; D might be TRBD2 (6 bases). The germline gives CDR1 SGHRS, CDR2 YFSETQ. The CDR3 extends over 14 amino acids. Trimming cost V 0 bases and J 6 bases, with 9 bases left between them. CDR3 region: CASSLEGGAGELFF. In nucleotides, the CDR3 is TGCGCCAGCAGCTTGGAGGGCGGGGCCGGGGAGCTGTTTTTT.

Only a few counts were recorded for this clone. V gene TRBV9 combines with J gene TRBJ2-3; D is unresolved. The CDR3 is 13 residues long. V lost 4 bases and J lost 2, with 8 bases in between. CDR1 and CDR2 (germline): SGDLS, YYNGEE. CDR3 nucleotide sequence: TGTGCCAGCAGCTTCCAAGCCACAGATACGCAGTATTTT. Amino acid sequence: CASSFQATDTQYF.

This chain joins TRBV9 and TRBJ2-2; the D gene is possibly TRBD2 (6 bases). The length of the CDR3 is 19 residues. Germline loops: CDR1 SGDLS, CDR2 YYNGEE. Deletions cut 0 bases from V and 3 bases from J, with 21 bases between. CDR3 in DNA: TGTGCCAGCAGCGTAGAATCCCCTAGCGATGGTGTGGACACCGGGGAGCTGTTTTTT. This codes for CASSVESPSDGVDTGELFF.

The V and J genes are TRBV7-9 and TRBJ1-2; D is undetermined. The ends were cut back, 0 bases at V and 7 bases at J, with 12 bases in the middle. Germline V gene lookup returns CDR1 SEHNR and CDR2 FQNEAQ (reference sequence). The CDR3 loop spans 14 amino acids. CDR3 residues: CASSLAPLSGGYTF. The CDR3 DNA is TGTGCCAGCAGCTTAGCCCCGCTGAGTGGTGGCTACACCTTC.

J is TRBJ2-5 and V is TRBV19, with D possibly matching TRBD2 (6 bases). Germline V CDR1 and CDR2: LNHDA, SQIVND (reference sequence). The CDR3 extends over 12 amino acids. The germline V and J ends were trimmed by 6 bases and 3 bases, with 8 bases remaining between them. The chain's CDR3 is CASSQREETQYF. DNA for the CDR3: TGTGCCAGTAGCCAGCGGGAAGAGACCCAGTACTTC. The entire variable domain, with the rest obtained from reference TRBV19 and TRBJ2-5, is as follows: DGGITQSPKYLFRKEGQNVTLSCEQNLNHDAMYWYRQDPGQGLRLIYYSQIVNDFQKGDIAEGYSVSREKKESFPLTVTSAQKNPTAFYLCASSQREETQYFGPGTRLLVL.